This TCR beta chain was sequenced for a study of blood T cells in healthy people across ages. A J-beta primer mix and a sample-barcoded 5' primer were used in a second PCR of roughly 6 to 12 cycles. A template-switch adaptor containing 12 random nucleotides labeled each cDNA molecule. TCRdb used MiXCR to reprocess the 5' RACE reads, holding one entry per CDR3 protein. The table includes about a million distinct CDR3 sequences, roughly two fifths detected once. The germline V gene encodes CDR1 PRHDT and CDR2 FYEKMQ (reference sequence). The CDR3 has 16 residues. Deletions cut 5 bases from V and 0 bases from J, with 16 bases between. Whenever a sample was processed, at least 6.5 million PBMCs were isolated. Extractions gave at least 5.5 micrograms of total RNA per sample.

This TCR was recovered from a man between 18 and 29 years old in good health. The sequencing sample was made of blood. V and J are TRBV13 and TRBJ2-5; D may match TRBD1 or TRBD2 (6 bases each). The CDR3 reads CASSREYRDYQETQYF. CDR3 sequence (DNA): TGTGCCAGCAGCCGGGAGTACAGGGATTACCAAGAGACCCAGTACTTC.